This T cell receptor beta chain was captured in a study of T cells in Graves' hyperthyroidism and ophthalmopathy. Study-wide results and caveats: Most clonotypes expanded in the thyroid (above 0.001) were also present in blood.

Predating any ophthalmopathy symptoms, the blood sample was taken at first hyperthyroidism diagnosis. Germline V gene lookup returns CDR1 SGHTA and CDR2 FQGTGA. Losses at the gene ends were 5 bases for V and 0 bases for J; bases not matched to a gene: 16. The CDR3 sequence is 20 residues long. As concerns this clonotype: Its antigen is currently unknown.

RNA transcripts gave rise to amplified TCR beta CDR3 regions. Primed by the HTBI set, a first-round RT-PCR was run on the TCR CDR3. MiXCR, applied by TCRdb to the multiplex PCR reads, yields one record per CDR3 protein. The table includes 130,000 to 150,000 distinct CDR3 sequences, about 20% detected once. The chain joins TRBV7-3 to TRBJ2-6, with 7 bases identical to TRBD1. Material for sequencing was blood. This TCR came from a woman in her forties or fifties with Graves' hyperthyroidism that later progressed to Graves' ophthalmopathy. The chain's CDR3 is CASSRSPWDSQRSGANVLTF. The CDR3 DNA follows: TGTGCCAGCAGCCGCTCCCCGTGGGACAGCCAGCGCTCTGGGGCCAACGTCCTGACTTTC. Supplemented by reference TRBV7-3 and TRBJ2-6, the full variable domain reads GAGVSQTPSNKVTEKGKYVELRCDPISGHTALYWYRQSLGQGPEFLIYFQGTGAADDSGLPNDRFFAVRPEGSVSTLKIQRTERGDSAVYLCASSRSPWDSQRSGANVLTFGAGSRLTVL.